This T cell receptor beta chain was identified during a study of blood T cell repertoires in COVID-19. About the research overall: Researchers got acute and convalescent COVID-19 samples from the United States, Italy and Spain. PBMCs, B-cell-depleted T cells, or T cells provided the cDNA or gDNA that made up the material.

Authors' processing steps: Quantification of nucleated cells was approximated via reference gene primer amplification. TCRdb's copy holds only in-frame clones and misses some; the assay was immunoSEQ multiplex PCR. The D gene and trimming were derived from the DNA, and the V and J assignments and clone size from that table. This table has 80,000 to 130,000 clones, about 89% appearing once. The CDR3 spans 19 residues. The V gene end was trimmed by 6 bases and the J gene end by 1 base; junction bases not matched to a gene: 20. CDR1 and CDR2 (germline): SGHVS, FNYEAQ. The TCR was taken from a man aged 60-69 years with acute or convalescent COVID-19. V gene TRBV7-6 combines with J gene TRBJ2-5; TRBD2 matches 7 bases. Sequenced material: peripheral blood. The CDR3 DNA reads as TGTGCCAGCAGAGGGAGGGCATTTAGCGGGTCTCCACCCCAAGAGACCCAGTACTTC. This sequence encodes CASRGRAFSGSPPQETQYF. Full variable domain (missing parts from reference TRBV7-6 and TRBJ2-5): GAGVSQSPRYKVTKRGQDVALRCDPISGHVSLYWYRQALGQGPEFLTYFNYEAQQDKSGLPNDRFSAERPEGSISTLTIQRTEQRDSAMYRCASRGRAFSGSPPQETQYFGPGTRLLVL.